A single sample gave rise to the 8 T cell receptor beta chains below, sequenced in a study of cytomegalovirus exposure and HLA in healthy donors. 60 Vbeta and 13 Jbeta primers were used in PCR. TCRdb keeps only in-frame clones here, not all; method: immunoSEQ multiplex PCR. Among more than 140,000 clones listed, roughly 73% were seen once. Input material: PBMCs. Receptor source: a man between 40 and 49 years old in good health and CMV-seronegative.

The CDR3 DNA follows: TGTGCCAGCAGCTCAACCGGACAGGGGAACTATGGCTACACCTTC. Translating gives CASSSTGQGNYGYTF. J is TRBJ1-2 and V is TRBV13; TRBD1 matches 9 bases. Germline CDR1 and CDR2: PRHDT and FYEKMQ (reference sequence). This CDR3 has 15 amino acids. With V trimmed by 4 bases and J by 2 bases, 5 bases remained unmatched.

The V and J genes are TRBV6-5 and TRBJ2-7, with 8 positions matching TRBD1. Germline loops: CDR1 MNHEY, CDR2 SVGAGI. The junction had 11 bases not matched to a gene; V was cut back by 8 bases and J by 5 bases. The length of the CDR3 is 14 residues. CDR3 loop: CASENLKDRDEQYF. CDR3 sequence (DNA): TGTGCCAGCGAGAACCTAAAGGACAGGGACGAGCAGTACTTC.

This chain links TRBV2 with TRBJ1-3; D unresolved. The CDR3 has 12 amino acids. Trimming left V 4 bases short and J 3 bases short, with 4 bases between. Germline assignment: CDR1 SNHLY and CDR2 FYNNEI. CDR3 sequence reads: CASSVLGNTIYF. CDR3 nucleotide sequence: TGTGCCAGCAGTGTACTTGGAAACACCATATATTTT.

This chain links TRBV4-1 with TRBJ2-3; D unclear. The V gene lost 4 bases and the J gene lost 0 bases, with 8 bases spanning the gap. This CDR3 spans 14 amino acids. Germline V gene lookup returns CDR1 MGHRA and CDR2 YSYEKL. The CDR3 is CASSLLGSTDTQYF. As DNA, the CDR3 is TGCGCCAGCAGCCTGCTCGGTAGCACAGATACGCAGTATTTT.

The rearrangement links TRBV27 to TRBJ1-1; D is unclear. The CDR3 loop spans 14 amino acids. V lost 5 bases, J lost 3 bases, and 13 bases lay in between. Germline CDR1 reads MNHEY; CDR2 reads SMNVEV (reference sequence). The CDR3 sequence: CASSQYLLDTEAFF. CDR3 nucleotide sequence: TGTGCCAGCAGTCAGTACCTCCTTGACACTGAAGCTTTCTTT.

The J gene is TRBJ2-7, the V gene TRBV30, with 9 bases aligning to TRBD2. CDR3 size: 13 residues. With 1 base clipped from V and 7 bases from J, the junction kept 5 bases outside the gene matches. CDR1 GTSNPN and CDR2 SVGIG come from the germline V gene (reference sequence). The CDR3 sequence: CAWSGGGAREQYF. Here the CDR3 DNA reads TGTGCCTGGAGTGGCGGGGGGGCGCGGGAGCAGTACTTC.

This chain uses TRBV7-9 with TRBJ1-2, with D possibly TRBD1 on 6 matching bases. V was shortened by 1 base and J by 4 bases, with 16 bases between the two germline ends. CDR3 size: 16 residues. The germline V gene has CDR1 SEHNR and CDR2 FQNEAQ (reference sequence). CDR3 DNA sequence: TGTGCCAGCAGCTTAGGCTCGACAGGTCCTAGCTATGGCTACACCTTC. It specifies CASSLGSTGPSYGYTF.

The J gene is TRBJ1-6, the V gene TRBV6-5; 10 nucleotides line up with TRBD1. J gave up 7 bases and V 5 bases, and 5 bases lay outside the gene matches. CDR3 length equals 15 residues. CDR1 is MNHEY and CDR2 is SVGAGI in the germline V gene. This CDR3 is CASSQTGGENSPLHF. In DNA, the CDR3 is TGTGCCAGCAGTCAGACAGGGGGCGAGAATTCACCCCTCCACTTT.